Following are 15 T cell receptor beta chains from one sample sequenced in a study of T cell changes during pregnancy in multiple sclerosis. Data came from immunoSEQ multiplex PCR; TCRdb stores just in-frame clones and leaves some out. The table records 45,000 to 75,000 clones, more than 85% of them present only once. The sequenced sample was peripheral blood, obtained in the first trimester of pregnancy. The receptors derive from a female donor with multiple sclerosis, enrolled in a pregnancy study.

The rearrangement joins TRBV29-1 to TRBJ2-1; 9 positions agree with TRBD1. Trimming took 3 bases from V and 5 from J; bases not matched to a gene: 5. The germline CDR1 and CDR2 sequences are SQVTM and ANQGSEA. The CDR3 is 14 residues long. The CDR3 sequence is CSVDRDREDNEQFF. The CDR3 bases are TGCAGCGTTGATCGGGACAGGGAAGACAATGAGCAGTTCTTC.

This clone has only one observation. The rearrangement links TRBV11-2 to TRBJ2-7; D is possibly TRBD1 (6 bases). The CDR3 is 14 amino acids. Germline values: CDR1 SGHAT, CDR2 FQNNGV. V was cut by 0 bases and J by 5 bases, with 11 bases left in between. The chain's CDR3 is CASSLDAGVNEQYF. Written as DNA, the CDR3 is TGTGCCAGCAGCTTAGACGCAGGGGTTAACGAGCAGTACTTC. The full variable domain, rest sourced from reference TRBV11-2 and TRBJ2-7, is EAGVAQSPRYKIIEKRQSVAFWCNPISGHATLYWYQQILGQGPKLLIQFQNNGVVDDSQLPKDRFSAERLKGVDSTLKIQPAKLEDSAVYLCASSLDAGVNEQYFGPGTRLTVT.

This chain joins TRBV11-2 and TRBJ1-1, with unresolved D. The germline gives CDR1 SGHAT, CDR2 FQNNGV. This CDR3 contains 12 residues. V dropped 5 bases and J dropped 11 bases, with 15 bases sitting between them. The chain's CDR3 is CASSPAAVEAFF. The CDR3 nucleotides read TGTGCCAGCAGCCCGGCGGCGGTTGAGGCTTTCTTT.

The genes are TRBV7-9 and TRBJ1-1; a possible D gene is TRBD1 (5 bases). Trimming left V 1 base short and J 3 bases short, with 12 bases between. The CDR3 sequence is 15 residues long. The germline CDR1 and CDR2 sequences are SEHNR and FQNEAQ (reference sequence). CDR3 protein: CASSLVGHWDTEAFF. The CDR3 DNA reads TGTGCCAGCAGCTTAGTAGGACATTGGGACACTGAAGCTTTCTTT.

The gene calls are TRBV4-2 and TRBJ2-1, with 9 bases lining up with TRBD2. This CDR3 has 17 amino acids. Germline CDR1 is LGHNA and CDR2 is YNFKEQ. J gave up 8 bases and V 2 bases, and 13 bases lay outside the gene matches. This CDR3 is CASSQPRASGAAYEQFF. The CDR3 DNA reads TGTGCCAGCAGCCAACCCCGGGCTAGCGGGGCGGCGTATGAGCAGTTCTTC.

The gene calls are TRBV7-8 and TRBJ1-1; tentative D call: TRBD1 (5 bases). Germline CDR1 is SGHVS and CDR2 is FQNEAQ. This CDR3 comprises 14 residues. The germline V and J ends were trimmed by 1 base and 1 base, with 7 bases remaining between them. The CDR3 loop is CASSLVTGNTEAFF. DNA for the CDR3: TGTGCCAGCAGCTTAGTTACAGGGAACACTGAAGCTTTCTTT.

The CDR3 here is CASSELEGSTEAFF. CDR3 nucleotide sequence: TGTGCCAGCAGTGAGTTGGAGGGAAGCACTGAAGCTTTCTTT. The chain recombines TRBV6-1 with TRBJ1-1; D gene ambiguous. The CDR3 length is 14 residues. From germline, CDR1 is MNHNS and CDR2 SASEGT. Trimming removed 3 bases at V and 4 bases at J, with 12 bases between.

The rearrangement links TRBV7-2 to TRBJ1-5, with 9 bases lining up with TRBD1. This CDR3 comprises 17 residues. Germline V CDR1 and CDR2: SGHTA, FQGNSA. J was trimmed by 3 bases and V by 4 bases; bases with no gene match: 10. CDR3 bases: TGTGCCAGCAGCTCCTCAGCCGGGACAGGGATCAATCAGCCCCAGCATTTT. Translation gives CASSSSAGTGINQPQHF.

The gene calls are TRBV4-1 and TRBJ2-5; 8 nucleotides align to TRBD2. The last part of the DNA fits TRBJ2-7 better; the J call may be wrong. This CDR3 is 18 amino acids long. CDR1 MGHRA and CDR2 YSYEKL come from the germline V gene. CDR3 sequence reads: CASSQVSGTGGRMSEQYF. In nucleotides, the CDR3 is TGCGCCAGCAGCCAAGTATCGGGAACGGGGGGGAGGATGAGCGAGCAGTACTTC.

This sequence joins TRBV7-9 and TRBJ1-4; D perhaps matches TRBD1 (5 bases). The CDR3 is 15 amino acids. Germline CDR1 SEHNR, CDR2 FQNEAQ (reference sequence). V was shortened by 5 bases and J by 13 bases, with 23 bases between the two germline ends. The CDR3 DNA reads TGTGCCAGCAGCCCCGGTGGTGATCGGGGGAGGATACTGTTTTTT. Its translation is CASSPGGDRGRILFF. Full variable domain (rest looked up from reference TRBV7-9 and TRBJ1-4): DTGVSQNPRHKITKRGQNVTFRCDPISEHNRLYWYRQTLGQGPEFLTYFQNEAQLEKSRLLSDRFSAERPKGSFSTLEIQRTEQGDSAMYLCASSPGGDRGRILFFGSGTQLSVL.

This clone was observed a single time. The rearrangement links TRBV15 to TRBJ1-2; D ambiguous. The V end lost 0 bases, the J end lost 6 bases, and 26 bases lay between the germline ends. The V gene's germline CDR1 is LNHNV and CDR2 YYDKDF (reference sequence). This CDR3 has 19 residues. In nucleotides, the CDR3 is TGTGCCACCAGCAGAGATTCCTCATTACAGAATTTAATAGGCGATGGCTACACCTTC. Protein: CATSRDSSLQNLIGDGYTF.

The CDR3 DNA reads as TGTGCCAGCAGCGTAGGAGGGGGGAGCGGGGGGGCCTCAGATACGCAGTATTTT. Translation gives CASSVGGGSGGASDTQYF. This rearrangement joins TRBV9 to TRBJ2-3; 10 bases line up with TRBD2. This CDR3 has 18 amino acids. Germline loops: CDR1 SGDLS, CDR2 YYNGEE. V lost 0 bases to trimming and J lost 4 bases; unmatched junction nucleotides: 11.

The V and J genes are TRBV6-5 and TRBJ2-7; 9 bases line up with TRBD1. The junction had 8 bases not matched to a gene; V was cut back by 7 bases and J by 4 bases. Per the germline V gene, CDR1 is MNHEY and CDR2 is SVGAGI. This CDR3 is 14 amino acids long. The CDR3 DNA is TGTGCCAGCAAGACGGGACAGGGAGCGTACGAGCAGTACTTC. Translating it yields CASKTGQGAYEQYF.

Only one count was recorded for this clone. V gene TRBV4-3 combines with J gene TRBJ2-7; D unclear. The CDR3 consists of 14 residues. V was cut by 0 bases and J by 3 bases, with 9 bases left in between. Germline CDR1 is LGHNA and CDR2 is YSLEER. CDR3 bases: TGCGCCAGCAGCCAAGAGGTACACAGCTACGAGCAGTACTTC. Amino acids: CASSQEVHSYEQYF.

The CDR3 loop is CASSIDRGGGNTGELFF. In DNA, the CDR3 is TGTGCCAGTAGTATAGATCGGGGCGGGGGGAACACCGGGGAGCTGTTTTTT. The genes are TRBV19 and TRBJ2-2, with 7 nucleotides matching TRBD2. V gave up 0 bases and J gave up 1 base; unmatched junction bases: 5. CDR1 is LNHDA, CDR2 SQIVND, per germline (reference sequence). The CDR3 contains 17 residues.